Presented here are 9 T cell receptor beta chains from one specimen sequenced in a study of cytomegalovirus exposure and HLA in healthy donors. The study ran its PCR with 60 Vbeta and 13 Jbeta primers. Repertoires were generated with immunoSEQ multiplex PCR, while TCRdb's copy carries only in-frame clones and drops some. Found here are about 180,000 clones, approximately 70% of them singletons; the top ten hold roughly 2.5%. Sample: PBMCs. The receptors derive from a human donor in good health.

The V gene is TRBV5-6, the J gene TRBJ2-7; the D gene is possibly TRBD1 (6 bases). CDR1 and CDR2 (germline): SGHDT, YYEEEE. This CDR3 region has 14 residues. V lost 0 bases and J lost 2, with 9 bases in between. This CDR3 reads CASSLVQGPYEQYF. The CDR3 coding sequence is TGTGCCAGCAGCTTGGTGCAGGGGCCCTACGAGCAGTACTTC.

The chain links TRBV11-2 to TRBJ2-7; a possible D gene is TRBD1 (5 bases). The CDR3 sequence is 13 residues long. The V gene lost 3 bases and the J gene lost 2 bases, with 8 bases spanning the gap. CDR1 SGHAT and CDR2 FQNNGV come from the germline V gene. The CDR3 reads CASSFYRTYEQYF. CDR3 DNA: TGTGCCAGCAGCTTTTACAGGACCTACGAGCAGTACTTC.

This clone was seen a few times. V is TRBV6-5 and J is TRBJ1-4, with 8 nucleotides matching TRBD1. Germline V gene lookup returns CDR1 MNHEY and CDR2 SVGAGI. The CDR3 length is 14 residues. J was trimmed by 7 bases and V by 5 bases; bases with no gene match: 6. The CDR3 protein is CASSQTGGVEKLFF. CDR3 DNA: TGTGCCAGCAGTCAAACAGGGGGTGTTGAAAAACTGTTTTTT.

V usage is TRBV29-1 and J usage is TRBJ1-1, with 8 bases identical to TRBD1. After removal of 2 bases from V and 10 bases from J, the junction contained 3 bases not matched to a gene. The CDR3 contains 11 residues. The germline V gene encodes CDR1 SQVTM and CDR2 ANQGSEA. This CDR3 is CSVEQGAGAFF. In DNA, the CDR3 is TGCAGCGTTGAACAGGGGGCCGGAGCTTTCTTT. The full variable domain, in which reference TRBV29-1 and TRBJ1-1 provide the parts outside the CDR3, is SAVISQKPSRDICQRGTSLTIQCQVDSQVTMMFWYRQQPGQSLTLIATANQGSEATYESGFVIDKFPISRPNLTFSTLTVSNMSPEDSSIYLCSVEQGAGAFFGQGTRLTVV.

The chain uses TRBV6-5 and TRBJ1-1; perhaps TRBD1 as D (5 bases). The CDR3 length is 15 residues. Germline CDR1 and CDR2: MNHEY and SVGAGI. V was cut by 5 bases and J by 11 bases, with 24 bases left in between. CDR3 nucleotides: TGTGCCAGCAGTAGGGCTGCTCAGGGAGGGGATGGCGCTTTCTTT. It yields the protein CASSRAAQGGDGAFF.

The gene calls are TRBV6-1 and TRBJ2-2; tentatively, D is TRBD2 (6 bases). The CDR3 totals 13 residues. Trimming shortened V by 10 bases and J by 6 bases, and 15 bases separated the two germline ends. The germline CDR1 and CDR2 sequences are MNHNS and SASEGT. The CDR3: CAIHPGGPGELFF. CDR3 DNA: TGTGCCATCCACCCCGGAGGGCCCGGGGAGCTGTTTTTT.

This clone was picked up a small number of times. V and J are TRBV5-6 and TRBJ2-7; possibly TRBD2 for D (7 bases). Germline V gene data show CDR1 as SGHDT and CDR2 as YYEEEE. The V end was cut by 4 bases, the J end by 2 bases, with 19 bases between. The CDR3 has 16 residues. The CDR3 reads CASSPGGGVRPYEQYF. CDR3 nucleotides: TGTGCCAGCAGCCCTGGAGGGGGGGTTAGGCCCTACGAGCAGTACTTC.

The genes are TRBV7-8 and TRBJ1-2, with TRBD1 matching over 8 bases. The germline V gene encodes CDR1 SGHVS and CDR2 FQNEAQ. J lost 3 bases, V lost 0 bases, and 9 bases had no gene match. This CDR3 is 17 amino acids long. CDR3 bases: TGTGCCAGCAGCTTAGCTGTGCGGCAGGGGGCGGACTATGGCTACACCTTC. Translated: CASSLAVRQGADYGYTF.

V and J are TRBV7-6 and TRBJ1-3; D is perhaps TRBD1 (6 bases). The CDR3 runs 17 residues. Germline V lookup: CDR1 SGHVS, CDR2 FNYEAQ. V lost 5 bases and J 4 bases, leaving 21 bases between the germline ends. CDR3 sequence: CASSPLGQGQSGNTIYF. In nucleotides, the CDR3 is TGTGCCAGCAGCCCCCTCGGGCAGGGGCAGTCGGGAAACACCATATATTTT. The variable domain in full, with the rest retrieved from reference TRBV7-6 and TRBJ1-3, is GAGVSQSPRYKVTKRGQDVALRCDPISGHVSLYWYRQALGQGPEFLTYFNYEAQQDKSGLPNDRFSAERPEGSISTLTIQRTEQRDSAMYRCASSPLGQGQSGNTIYFGEGSWLTVV.